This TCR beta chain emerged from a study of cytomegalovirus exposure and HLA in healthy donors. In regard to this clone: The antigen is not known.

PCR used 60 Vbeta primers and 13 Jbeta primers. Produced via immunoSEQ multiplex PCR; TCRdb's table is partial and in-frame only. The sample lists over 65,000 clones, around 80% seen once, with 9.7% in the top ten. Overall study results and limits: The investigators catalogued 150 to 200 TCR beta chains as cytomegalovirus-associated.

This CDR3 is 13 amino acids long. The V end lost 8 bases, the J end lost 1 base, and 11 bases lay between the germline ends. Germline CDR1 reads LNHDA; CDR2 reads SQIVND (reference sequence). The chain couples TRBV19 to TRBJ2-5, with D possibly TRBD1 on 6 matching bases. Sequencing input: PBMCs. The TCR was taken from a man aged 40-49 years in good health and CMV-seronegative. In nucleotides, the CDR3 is TGTGCCAGTTCCGGGACAAGCCAAGAGACCCAGTACTTC. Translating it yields CASSGTSQETQYF. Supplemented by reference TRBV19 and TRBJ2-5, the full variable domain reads DGGITQSPKYLFRKEGQNVTLSCEQNLNHDAMYWYRQDPGQGLRLIYYSQIVNDFQKGDIAEGYSVSREKKESFPLTVTSAQKNPTAFYLCASSGTSQETQYFGPGTRLLVL.